This TCR beta chain was recovered during a study of blood T cell repertoires in COVID-19. Trimming took off 2 bases at V and 4 bases at J, with 9 bases between the two ends. The germline CDR1 and CDR2 sequences are MNHNY and SVGAGI (reference sequence). This CDR3 is built from 13 residues. Libraries were prepared by immunoSEQ multiplex PCR; TCRdb keeps only in-frame clonotypes and omits some of them. The sample lists under 250,000 clones, roughly 80% occurring once. Sequencing used peripheral blood. The source of this sequence is a woman between 18 and 29 years old with acute or convalescent COVID-19. V gene TRBV6-6 combines with J gene TRBJ2-7; weak D call: TRBD2 (6 bases). CDR3 coding DNA: TGTGCCAGCAGTTACGGACTACTATACGAGCAGTACTTC. It is translated as CASSYGLLYEQYF.